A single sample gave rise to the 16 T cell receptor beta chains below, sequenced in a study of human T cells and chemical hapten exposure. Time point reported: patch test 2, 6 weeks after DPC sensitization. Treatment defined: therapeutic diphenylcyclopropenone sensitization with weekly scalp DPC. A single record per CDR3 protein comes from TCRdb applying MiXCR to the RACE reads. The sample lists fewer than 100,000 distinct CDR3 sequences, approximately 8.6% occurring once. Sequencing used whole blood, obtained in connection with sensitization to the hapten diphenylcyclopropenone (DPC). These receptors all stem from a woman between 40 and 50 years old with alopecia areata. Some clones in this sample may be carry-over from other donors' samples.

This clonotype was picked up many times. The CDR3 sequence: CASSLGSGSYEQYF. CDR3 bases: TGTGCCAGCAGCTTGGGTAGCGGCTCCTACGAGCAGTACTTC. The rearrangement joins TRBV5-4 to TRBJ2-7; a possible D gene is TRBD2 (6 bases). Trimming removed 0 bases from V and 0 bases from J, with 7 bases in between. The CDR3 is made up of 14 amino acids. Germline loops: CDR1 SGHNT, CDR2 YYREEE (reference sequence).

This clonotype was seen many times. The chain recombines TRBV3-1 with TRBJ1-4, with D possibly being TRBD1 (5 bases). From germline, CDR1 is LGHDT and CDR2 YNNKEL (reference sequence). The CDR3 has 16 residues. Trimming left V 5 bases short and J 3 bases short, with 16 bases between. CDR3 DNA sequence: TGTGCCAGCAGCTCCCCTTCGGGGCTGGCTAATGAAAAACTGTTTTTT. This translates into CASSSPSGLANEKLFF.

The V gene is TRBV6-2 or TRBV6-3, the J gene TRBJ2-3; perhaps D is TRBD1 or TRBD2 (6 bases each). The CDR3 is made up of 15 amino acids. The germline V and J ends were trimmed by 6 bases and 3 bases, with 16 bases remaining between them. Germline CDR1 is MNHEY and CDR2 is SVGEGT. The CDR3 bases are TGTGCCAGCAGCTCGTGGGGGGCCCCGACAGATACGCAGTATTTT. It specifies CASSSWGAPTDTQYF.

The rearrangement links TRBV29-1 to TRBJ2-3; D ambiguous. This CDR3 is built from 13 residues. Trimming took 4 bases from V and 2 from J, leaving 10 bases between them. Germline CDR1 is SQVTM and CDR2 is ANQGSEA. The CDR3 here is CSVVGDLTDTQYF. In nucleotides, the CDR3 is TGCAGCGTTGTTGGGGATCTCACAGATACGCAGTATTTT.

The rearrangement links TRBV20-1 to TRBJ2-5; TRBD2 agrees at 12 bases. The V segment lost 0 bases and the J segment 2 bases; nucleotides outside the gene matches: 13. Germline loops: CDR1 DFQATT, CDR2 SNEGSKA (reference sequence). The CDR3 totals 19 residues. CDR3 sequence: CSARDSSGLAGTNQETQYF. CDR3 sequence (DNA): TGCAGTGCTAGAGATTCGTCCGGACTAGCGGGAACAAATCAAGAGACCCAGTACTTC.

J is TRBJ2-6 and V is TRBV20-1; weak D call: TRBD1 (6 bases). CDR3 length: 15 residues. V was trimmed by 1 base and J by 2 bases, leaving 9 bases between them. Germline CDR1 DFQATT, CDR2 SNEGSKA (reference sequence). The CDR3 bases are TGCAGTGCTAGAGTAGGGGGTACTGGGGCCAACGTCCTGACTTTC. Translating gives CSARVGGTGANVLTF.

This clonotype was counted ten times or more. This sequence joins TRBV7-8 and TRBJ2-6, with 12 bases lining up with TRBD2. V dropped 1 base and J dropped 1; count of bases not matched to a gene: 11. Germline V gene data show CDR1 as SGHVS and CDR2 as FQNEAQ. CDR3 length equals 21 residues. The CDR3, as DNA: TGTGCCAGCAGCTTAGTCTGGGTTAGGACTAGCGGGAATTCTGGGGCCAACGTCCTGACTTTC. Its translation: CASSLVWVRTSGNSGANVLTF. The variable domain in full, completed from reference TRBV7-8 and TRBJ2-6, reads GAGVSQSPRYKVAKRGQDVALRCDPISGHVSLFWYQQALGQGPEFLTYFQNEAQLDKSGLPSDRFFAERPEGSVSTLKIQRTQQEDSAVYLCASSLVWVRTSGNSGANVLTFGAGSRLTVL.

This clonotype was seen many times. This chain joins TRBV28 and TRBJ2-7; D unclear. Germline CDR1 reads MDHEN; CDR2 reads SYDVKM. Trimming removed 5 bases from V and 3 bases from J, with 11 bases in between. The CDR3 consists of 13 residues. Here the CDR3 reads CASSPSNFYEQYF. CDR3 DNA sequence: TGTGCCAGCAGTCCGTCGAATTTCTACGAGCAGTACTTC.

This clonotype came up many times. Written as DNA, the CDR3 is TGCGCCAGCAGCTTGACACCCATAACTAGCGGATCTAGCACAGATACGCAGTATTTT. This gives the protein CASSLTPITSGSSTDTQYF. This rearrangement joins TRBV5-1 to TRBJ2-3; 8 nucleotides match TRBD2. CDR3 size: 19 residues. The germline CDR1 and CDR2 sequences are SGHRS and YFSETQ. V lost 1 base to trimming and J lost 0 bases; unmatched junction nucleotides: 13.

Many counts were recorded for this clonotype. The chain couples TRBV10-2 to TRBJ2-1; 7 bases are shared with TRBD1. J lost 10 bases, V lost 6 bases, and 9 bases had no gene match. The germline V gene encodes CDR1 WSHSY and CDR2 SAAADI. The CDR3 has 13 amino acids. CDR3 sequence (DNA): TGCGCCAGCAGGGGGGACAGCCGGTCGGAGCAGTTCTTC. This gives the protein CASRGDSRSEQFF.

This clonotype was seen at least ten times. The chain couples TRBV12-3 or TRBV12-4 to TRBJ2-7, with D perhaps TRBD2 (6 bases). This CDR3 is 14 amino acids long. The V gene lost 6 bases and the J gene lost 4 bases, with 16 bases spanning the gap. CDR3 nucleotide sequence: TGTGCCAGCAGGGTATCCGGGGGAAGGTACGAGCAGTACTTC. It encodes CASRVSGGRYEQYF.

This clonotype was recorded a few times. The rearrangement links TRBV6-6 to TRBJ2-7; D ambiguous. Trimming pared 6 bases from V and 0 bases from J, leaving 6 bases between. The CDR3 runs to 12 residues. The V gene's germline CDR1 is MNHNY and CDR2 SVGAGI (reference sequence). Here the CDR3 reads CASSHDSYEQYF. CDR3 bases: TGTGCCAGCAGCCACGACTCCTACGAGCAGTACTTC.

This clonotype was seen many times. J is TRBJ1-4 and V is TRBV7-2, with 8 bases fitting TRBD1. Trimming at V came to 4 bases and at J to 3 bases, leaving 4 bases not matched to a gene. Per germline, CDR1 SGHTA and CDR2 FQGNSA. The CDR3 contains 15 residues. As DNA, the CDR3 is TGTGCCAGCAGCTATCAGGGGGCATCTAATGAAAAACTGTTTTTT. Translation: CASSYQGASNEKLFF. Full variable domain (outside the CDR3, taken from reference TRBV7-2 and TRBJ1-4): GAGVSQSPSNKVTEKGKDVELRCDPISGHTALYWYRQSLGQGLEFLIYFQGNSAPDKSGLPSDRFSAERTGGSVSTLTIQRTQQEDSAVYLCASSYQGASNEKLFFGSGTQLSVL.

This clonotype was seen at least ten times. In DNA, the CDR3 is TGTGCCAGCAGCAGCCTGGGACAGGGTACCTACGAGCAGTACTTC. Its protein product is CASSSLGQGTYEQYF. This chain links TRBV6-6 with TRBJ2-7, with 9 bases fitting TRBD1. The germline V gene encodes CDR1 MNHNY and CDR2 SVGAGI (reference sequence). V gave up 6 bases and J gave up 2 bases; unmatched junction bases: 8. The length of the CDR3 is 15 residues.

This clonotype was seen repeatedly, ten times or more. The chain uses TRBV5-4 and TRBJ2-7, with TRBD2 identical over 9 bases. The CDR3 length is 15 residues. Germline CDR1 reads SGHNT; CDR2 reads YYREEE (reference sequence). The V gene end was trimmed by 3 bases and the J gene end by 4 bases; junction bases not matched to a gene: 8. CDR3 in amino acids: CASSWGSLAGYEQYF. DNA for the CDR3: TGTGCCAGCAGCTGGGGTTCCCTAGCGGGATACGAGCAGTACTTC.

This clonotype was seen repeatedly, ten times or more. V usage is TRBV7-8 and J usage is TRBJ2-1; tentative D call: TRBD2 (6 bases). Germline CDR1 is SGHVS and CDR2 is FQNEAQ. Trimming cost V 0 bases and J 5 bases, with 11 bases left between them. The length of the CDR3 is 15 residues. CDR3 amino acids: CASSLALAWDNEQFF. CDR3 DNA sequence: TGTGCCAGCAGCTTAGCACTAGCATGGGACAATGAGCAGTTCTTC.